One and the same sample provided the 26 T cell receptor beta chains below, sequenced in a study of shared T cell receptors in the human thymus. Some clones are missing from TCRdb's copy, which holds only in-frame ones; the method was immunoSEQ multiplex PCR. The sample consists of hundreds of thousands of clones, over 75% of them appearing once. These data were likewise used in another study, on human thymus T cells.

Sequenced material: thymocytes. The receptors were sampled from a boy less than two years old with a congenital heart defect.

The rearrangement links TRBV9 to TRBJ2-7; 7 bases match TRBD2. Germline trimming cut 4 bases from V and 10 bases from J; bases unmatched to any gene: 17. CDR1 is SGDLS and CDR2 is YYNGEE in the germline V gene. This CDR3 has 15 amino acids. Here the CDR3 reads CASSPRGKSPPDQYF. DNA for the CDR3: TGTGCCAGCAGCCCGCGGGGGAAAAGCCCCCCGGACCAGTACTTC.

Written as DNA, the CDR3 is TGTGCCAGCAGCGCGCAGGGTCCTCATAATTCACCCCTCCACTTT. Translated: CASSAQGPHNSPLHF. This chain joins TRBV9 and TRBJ1-6; tentative D call: TRBD1 (5 bases). The germline CDR1 and CDR2 sequences are SGDLS and YYNGEE. This CDR3 is 15 amino acids long. The ends were cut back, 3 bases at V and 5 bases at J, with 12 bases in the middle.

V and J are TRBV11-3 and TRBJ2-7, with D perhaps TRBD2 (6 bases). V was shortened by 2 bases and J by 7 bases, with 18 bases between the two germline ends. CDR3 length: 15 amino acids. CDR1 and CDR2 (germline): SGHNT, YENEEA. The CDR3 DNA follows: TGTGCCAGCAGCTTATCCCGACTAGTTCCGTGTGAGCAGTACTTC. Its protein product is CASSLSRLVPCEQYF.

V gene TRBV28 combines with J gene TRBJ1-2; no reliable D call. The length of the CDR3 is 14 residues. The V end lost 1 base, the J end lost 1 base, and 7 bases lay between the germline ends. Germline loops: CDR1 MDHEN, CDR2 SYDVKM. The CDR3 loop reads CASSLYDINYGYTF. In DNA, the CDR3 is TGTGCCAGCAGTTTATACGACATTAACTATGGCTACACCTTC.

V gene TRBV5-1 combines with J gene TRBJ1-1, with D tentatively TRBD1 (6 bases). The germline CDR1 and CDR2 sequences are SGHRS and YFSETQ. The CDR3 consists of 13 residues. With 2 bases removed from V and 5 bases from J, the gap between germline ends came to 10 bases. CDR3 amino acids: CASSLRGGTEAFF. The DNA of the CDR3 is TGCGCCAGCAGCTTAAGGGGGGGGACTGAAGCTTTCTTT.

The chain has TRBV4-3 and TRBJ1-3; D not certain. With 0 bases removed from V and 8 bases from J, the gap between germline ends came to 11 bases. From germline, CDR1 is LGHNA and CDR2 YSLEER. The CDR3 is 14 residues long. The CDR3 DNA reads TGCGCCAGCAGCCAAGATCTGCGGGTACACACCATATATTTT. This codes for CASSQDLRVHTIYF.

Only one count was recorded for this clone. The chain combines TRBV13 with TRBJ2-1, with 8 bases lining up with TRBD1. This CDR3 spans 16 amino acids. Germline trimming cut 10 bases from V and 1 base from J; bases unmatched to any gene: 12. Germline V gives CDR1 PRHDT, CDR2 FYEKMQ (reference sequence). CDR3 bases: TGTGCCACCTCACAGGGGGGAGGTCCATCCTACAATGAGCAGTTCTTC. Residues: CATSQGGGPSYNEQFF.

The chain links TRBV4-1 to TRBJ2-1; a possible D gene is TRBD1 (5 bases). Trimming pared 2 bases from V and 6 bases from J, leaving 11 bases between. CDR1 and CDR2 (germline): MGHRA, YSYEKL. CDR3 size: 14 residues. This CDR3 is CASSQFLGANEQFF. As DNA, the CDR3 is TGCGCCAGCAGCCAATTCCTAGGGGCCAATGAGCAGTTCTTC.

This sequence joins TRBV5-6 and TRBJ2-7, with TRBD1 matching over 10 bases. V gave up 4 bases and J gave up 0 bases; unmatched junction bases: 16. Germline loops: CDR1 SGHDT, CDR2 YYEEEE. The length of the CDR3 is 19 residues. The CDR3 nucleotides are TGTGCCAGCAGCCCCCCCCCGGGACAGGGGAGACACCTCTCCTACGAGCAGTACTTC. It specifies CASSPPPGQGRHLSYEQYF.

This chain's CDR3 is CASSGPTWRYYGYTF. DNA of the CDR3: TGTGCCAGCAGCGGACCGACGTGGAGGTACTATGGCTACACCTTC. The J gene is TRBJ1-2, the V gene TRBV5-6; D unclear. Trimming removed 4 bases from V and 3 bases from J, with 16 bases in between. Per germline, CDR1 SGHDT and CDR2 YYEEEE. The CDR3 totals 15 residues.

The CDR3 protein is CASSSARGTGNQPQHF. CDR3 nucleotides: TGTGCCAGCAGTTCGGCCCGCGGGACAGGGAATCAGCCCCAGCATTTT. This chain connects TRBV28 to TRBJ1-5; 9 bases line up with TRBD1. V shed 4 bases, J shed 4 bases, and the junction held 8 bases outside the gene matches. This CDR3 is built from 16 residues. Germline lookup yields CDR1 MDHEN and CDR2 SYDVKM.

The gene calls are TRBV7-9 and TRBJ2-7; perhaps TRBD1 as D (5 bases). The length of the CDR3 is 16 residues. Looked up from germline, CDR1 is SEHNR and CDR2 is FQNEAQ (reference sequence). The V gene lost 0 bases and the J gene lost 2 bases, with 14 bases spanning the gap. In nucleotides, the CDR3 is TGTGCCAGCAGCTTAGCGAACAGGCCTTCTACCTACGAGCAGTACTTC. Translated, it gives CASSLANRPSTYEQYF.

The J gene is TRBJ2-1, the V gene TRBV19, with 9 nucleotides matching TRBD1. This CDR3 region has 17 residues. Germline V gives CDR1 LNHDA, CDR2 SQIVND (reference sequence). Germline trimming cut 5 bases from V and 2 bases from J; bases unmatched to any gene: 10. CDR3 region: CASSSSGTGRPYNEQFF. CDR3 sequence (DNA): TGTGCCAGTAGTTCCAGCGGGACAGGGAGACCCTACAATGAGCAGTTCTTC.

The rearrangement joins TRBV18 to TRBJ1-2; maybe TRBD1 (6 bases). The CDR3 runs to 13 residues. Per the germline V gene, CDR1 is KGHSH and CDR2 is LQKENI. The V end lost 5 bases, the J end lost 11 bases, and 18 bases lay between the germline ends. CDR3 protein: CASSSGPDGTYTF. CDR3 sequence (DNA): TGTGCCAGCTCATCGGGGCCTGACGGGACATACACCTTC. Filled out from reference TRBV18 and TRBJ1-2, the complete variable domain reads NAGVMQNPRHLVRRRGQEARLRCSPMKGHSHVYWYRQLPEEGLKFMVYLQKENIIDESGMPKERFSAEFPKEGPSILRIQQVVRGDSAAYFCASSSGPDGTYTFGSGTRLTVV.

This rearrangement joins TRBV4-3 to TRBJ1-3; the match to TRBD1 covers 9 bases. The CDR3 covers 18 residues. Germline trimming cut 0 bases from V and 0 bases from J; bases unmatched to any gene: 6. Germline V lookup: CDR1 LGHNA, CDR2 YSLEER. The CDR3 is CASSQDTDRGLSGNTIYF. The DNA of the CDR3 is TGCGCCAGCAGCCAAGATACGGACAGGGGCCTCTCTGGAAACACCATATATTTT.

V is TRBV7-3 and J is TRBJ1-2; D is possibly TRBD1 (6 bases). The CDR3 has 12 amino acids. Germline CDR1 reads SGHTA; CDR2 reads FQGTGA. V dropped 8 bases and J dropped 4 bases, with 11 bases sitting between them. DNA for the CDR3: TGTGCCAGCTCTGGGGGCGTCTATGGCTACACCTTC. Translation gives CASSGGVYGYTF.

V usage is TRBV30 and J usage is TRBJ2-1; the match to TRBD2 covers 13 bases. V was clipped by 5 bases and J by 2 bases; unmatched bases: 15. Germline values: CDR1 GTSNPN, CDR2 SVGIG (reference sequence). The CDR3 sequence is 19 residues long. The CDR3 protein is CAWAMGLAGSPPPYNEQFF. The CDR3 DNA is TGTGCCTGGGCCATGGGACTAGCGGGATCACCCCCCCCCTACAATGAGCAGTTCTTC.

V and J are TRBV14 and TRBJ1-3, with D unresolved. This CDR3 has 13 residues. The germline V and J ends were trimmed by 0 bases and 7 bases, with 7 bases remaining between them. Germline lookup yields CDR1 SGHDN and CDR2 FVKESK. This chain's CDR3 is CASSQDRGNTIYF. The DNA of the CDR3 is TGTGCCAGCAGCCAAGATCGCGGGAACACCATATATTTT. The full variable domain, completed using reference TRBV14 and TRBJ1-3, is EAGVTQFPSHSVIEKGQTVTLRCDPISGHDNLYWYRRVMGKEIKFLLHFVKESKQDESGMPNNRFLAERTGGTYSTLKVQPAELEDSGVYFCASSQDRGNTIYFGEGSWLTVV.

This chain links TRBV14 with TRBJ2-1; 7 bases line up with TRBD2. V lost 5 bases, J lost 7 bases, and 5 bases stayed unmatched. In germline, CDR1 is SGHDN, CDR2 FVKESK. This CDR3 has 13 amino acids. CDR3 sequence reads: CASSNGGINEQFF. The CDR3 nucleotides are TGTGCCAGCAGCAACGGGGGGATTAATGAGCAGTTCTTC.

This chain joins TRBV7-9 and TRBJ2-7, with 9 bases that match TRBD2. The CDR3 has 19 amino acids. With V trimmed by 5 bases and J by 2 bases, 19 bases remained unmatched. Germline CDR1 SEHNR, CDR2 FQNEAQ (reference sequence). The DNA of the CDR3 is TGTGCCAGCAGCCCACATCCCGTGGTCCTAGCGGGAATACCCTACGAGCAGTACTTC. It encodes CASSPHPVVLAGIPYEQYF.

The CDR3 sequence: CASSQDTGDTQYF. The DNA for the CDR3 is TGCGCCAGCAGCCAAGATACGGGAGATACGCAGTATTTT. The rearrangement uses TRBV4-3 and TRBJ2-3; D ambiguous. This CDR3 spans 13 amino acids. V dropped 0 bases and J dropped 5 bases, with 6 bases sitting between them. Germline lookup yields CDR1 LGHNA and CDR2 YSLEER.

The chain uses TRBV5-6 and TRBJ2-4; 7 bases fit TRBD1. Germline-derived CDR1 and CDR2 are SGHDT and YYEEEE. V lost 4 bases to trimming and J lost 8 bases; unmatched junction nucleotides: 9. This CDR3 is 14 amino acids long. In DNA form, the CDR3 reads TGTGCCAGCAGCAACTCCGACAGGGCCTACATTCAGTACTTC. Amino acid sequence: CASSNSDRAYIQYF.

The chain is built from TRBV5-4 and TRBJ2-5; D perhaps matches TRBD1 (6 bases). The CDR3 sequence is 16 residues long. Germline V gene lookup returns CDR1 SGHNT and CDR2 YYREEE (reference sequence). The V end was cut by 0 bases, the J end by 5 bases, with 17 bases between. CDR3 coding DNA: TGTGCCAGCAGCTTGGAGGGGGTTGGGGGTGGGGAGACCCAGTACTTC. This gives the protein CASSLEGVGGGETQYF.

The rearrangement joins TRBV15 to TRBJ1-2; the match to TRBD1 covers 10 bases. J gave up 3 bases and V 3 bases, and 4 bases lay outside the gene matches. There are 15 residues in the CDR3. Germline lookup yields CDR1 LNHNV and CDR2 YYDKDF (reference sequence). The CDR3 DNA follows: TGTGCCACCAGCAGGGGGGACAGGGGACACTATGGCTACACCTTC. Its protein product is CATSRGDRGHYGYTF.

The CDR3 nucleotides read TGTGCCAGCAGCTTCCTACCGGGACTTCCCTACGAGCAGTACTTC. Its translation is CASSFLPGLPYEQYF. V usage is TRBV11-2 and J usage is TRBJ2-7; TRBD2 might be the D (6 bases). CDR3 length equals 15 residues. Trimming took 3 bases from V and 2 from J, leaving 14 bases between them. CDR1 is SGHAT, CDR2 FQNNGV, per germline.

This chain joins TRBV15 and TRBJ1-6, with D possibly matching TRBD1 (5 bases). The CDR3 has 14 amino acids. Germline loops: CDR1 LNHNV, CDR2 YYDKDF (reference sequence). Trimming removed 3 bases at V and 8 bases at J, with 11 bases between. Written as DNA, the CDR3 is TGTGCCACCAGCAGCGGGGGGTTAGATTCACCCCTCCACTTT. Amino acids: CATSSGGLDSPLHF.